Each of the 2 T cell receptor beta chains below was sequenced from the same sample in a study of T cell responses to AZD1222 COVID-19 vaccine. Produced via immunoSEQ multiplex PCR; TCRdb's table is partial and in-frame only. The sample shows under 200,000 clones, roughly 92% of them seen only once. The input for sequencing was peripheral blood, taken on day 0 of AZD1222 vaccination. The origin of the receptors is an adult in good health.

The J gene is TRBJ1-1, the V gene TRBV10-3; D may be TRBD1 (6 bases). The V end lost 6 bases, the J end lost 3 bases, and 17 bases lay between the germline ends. Germline-derived CDR1 and CDR2 are ENHRY and SYGVKD. CDR3 size: 15 residues. CDR3 sequence reads: CAIRSQGYADTEAFF. Written as DNA, the CDR3 is TGTGCCATCAGATCACAGGGTTATGCGGACACTGAAGCTTTCTTT.

V gene TRBV19 combines with J gene TRBJ1-5; D is unresolved. The CDR3 is 14 residues long. Looked up from germline, CDR1 is LNHDA and CDR2 is SQIVND (reference sequence). Trimming removed 5 bases at V and 4 bases at J, with 12 bases between. This chain's CDR3 is CASSQAQTNQPQHF. As DNA, the CDR3 is TGTGCCAGTAGTCAGGCACAGACAAATCAGCCCCAGCATTTT.